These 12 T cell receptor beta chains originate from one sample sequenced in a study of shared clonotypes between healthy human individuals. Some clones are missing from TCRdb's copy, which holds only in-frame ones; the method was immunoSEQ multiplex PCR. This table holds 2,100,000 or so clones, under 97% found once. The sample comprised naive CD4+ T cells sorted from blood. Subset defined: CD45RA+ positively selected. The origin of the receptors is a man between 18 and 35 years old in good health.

The CDR3, as DNA: TGTGCCAGCAGCCCATACTTGAGCTCCTACGAGCAGTACTTC. Translated, it gives CASSPYLSSYEQYF. This rearrangement joins TRBV7-2 to TRBJ2-7; D remains ambiguous. Germline CDR1 reads SGHTA; CDR2 reads FQGNSA. CDR3 length: 14 residues. The germline V and J ends were trimmed by 5 bases and 0 bases, with 11 bases remaining between them.

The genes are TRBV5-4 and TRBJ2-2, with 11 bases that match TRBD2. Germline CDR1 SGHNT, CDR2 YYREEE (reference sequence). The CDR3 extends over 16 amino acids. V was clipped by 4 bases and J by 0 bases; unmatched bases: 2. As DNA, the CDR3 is TGTGCCAGCAGCCAGGGACTAGCGGCGAACACCGGGGAGCTGTTTTTT. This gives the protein CASSQGLAANTGELFF.

The CDR3: CASSFAGQNSPLHF. CDR3 coding DNA: TGTGCCAGCAGCTTCGCAGGGCAAAATTCACCCCTCCACTTT. The chain is built from TRBV7-2 and TRBJ1-6, with D maybe TRBD1 (5 bases). Germline assignment: CDR1 SGHTA and CDR2 FQGNSA. The germline V and J ends were trimmed by 3 bases and 7 bases, with 10 bases remaining between them. The CDR3 contains 14 residues.

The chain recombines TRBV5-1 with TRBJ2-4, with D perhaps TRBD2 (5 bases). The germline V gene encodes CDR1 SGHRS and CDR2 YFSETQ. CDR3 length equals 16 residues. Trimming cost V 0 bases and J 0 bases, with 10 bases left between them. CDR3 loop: CASSLAGILAKNIQYF. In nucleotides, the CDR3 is TGCGCCAGCAGCTTGGCCGGGATACTAGCCAAAAACATTCAGTACTTC.

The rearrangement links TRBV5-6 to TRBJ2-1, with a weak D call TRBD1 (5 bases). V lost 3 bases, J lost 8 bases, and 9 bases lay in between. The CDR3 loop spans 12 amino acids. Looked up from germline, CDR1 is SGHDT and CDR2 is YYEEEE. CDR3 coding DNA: TGTGCCAGCAGCTGGACAAGGGATGAGCAGTTCTTC. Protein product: CASSWTRDEQFF.

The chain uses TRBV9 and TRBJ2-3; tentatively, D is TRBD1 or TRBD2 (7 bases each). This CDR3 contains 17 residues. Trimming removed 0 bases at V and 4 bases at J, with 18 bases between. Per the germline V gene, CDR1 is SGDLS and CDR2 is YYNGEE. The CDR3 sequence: CASSVGFRQGGADTQYF. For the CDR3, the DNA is TGTGCCAGCAGCGTAGGCTTTCGACAGGGAGGGGCAGATACGCAGTATTTT.

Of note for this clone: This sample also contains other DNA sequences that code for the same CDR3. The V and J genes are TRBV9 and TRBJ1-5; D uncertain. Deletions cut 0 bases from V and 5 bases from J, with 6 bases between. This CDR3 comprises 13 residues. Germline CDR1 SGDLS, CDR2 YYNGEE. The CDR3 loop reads CASSVGGYQPQHF. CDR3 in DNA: TGTGCCAGCAGCGTAGGGGGTTATCAGCCCCAGCATTTT.

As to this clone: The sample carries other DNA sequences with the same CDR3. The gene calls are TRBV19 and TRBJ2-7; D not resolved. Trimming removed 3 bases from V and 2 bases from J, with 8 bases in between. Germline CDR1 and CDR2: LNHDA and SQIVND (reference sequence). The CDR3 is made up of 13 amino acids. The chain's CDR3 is CASSIGVAYEQYF. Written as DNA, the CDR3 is TGTGCCAGTAGTATTGGGGTAGCCTACGAGCAGTACTTC.

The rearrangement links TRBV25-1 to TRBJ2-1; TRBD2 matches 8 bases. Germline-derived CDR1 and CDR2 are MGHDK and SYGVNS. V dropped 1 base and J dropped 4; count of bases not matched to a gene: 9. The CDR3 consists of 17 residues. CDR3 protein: CASSESSGVAGYNEQFF. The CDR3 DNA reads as TGTGCCAGCAGTGAATCGAGCGGGGTAGCGGGATACAATGAGCAGTTCTTC.

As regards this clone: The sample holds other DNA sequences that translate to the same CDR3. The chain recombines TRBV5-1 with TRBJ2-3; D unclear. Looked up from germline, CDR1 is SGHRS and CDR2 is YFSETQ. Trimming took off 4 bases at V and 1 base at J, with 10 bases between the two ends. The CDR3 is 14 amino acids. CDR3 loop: CASSLGSGTDTQYF. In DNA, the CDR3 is TGCGCCAGCAGCCTGGGCTCAGGCACAGATACGCAGTATTTT.

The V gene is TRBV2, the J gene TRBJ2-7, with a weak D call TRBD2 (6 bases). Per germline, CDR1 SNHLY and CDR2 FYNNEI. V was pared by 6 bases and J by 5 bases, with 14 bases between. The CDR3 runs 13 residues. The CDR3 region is CASRTSSVNEQYF. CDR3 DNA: TGTGCCAGCAGAACTAGCTCAGTCAACGAGCAGTACTTC.

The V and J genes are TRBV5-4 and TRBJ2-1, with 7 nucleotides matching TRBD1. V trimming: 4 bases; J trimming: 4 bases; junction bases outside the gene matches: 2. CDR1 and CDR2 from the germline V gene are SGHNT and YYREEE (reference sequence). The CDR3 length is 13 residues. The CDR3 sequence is CASSPGQYNEQFF. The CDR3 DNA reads TGTGCCAGCAGCCCGGGACAGTACAATGAGCAGTTCTTC.